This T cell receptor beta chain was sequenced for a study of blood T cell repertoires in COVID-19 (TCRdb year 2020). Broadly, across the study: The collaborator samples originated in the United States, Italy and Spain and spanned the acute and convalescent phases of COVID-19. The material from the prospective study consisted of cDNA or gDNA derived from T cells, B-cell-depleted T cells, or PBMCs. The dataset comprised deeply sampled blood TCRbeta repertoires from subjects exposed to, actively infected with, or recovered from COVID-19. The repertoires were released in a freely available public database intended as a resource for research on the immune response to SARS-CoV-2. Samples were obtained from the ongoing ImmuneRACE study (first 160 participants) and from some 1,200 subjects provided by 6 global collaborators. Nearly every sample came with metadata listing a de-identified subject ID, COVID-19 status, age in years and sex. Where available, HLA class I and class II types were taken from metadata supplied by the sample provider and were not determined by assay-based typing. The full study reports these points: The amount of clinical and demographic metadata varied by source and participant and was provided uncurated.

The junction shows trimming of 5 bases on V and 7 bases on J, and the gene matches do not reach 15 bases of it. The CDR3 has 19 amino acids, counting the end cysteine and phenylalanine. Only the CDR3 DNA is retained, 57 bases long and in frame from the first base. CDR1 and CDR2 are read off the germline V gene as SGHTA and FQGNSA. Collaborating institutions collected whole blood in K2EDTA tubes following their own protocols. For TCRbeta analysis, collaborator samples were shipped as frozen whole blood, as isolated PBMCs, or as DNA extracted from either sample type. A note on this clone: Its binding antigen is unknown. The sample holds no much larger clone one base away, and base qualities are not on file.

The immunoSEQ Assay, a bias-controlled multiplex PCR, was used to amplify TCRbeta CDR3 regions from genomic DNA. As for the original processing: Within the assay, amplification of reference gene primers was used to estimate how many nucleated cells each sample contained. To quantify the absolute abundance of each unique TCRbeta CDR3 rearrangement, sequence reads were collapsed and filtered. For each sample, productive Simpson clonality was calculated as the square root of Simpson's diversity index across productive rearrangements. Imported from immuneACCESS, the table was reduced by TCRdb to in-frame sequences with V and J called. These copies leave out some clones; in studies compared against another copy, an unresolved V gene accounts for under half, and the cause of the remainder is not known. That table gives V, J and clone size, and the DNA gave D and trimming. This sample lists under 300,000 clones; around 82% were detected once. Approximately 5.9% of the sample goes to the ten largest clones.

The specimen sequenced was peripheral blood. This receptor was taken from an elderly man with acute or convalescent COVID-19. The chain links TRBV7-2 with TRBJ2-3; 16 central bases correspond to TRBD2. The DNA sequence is TGTGCCAGCAGCAGCTTAGGGACTAGCGGGGGGGCCGGTCGAAATACGCAGTATTTT. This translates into CASSSLGTSGGAGRNTQYF.